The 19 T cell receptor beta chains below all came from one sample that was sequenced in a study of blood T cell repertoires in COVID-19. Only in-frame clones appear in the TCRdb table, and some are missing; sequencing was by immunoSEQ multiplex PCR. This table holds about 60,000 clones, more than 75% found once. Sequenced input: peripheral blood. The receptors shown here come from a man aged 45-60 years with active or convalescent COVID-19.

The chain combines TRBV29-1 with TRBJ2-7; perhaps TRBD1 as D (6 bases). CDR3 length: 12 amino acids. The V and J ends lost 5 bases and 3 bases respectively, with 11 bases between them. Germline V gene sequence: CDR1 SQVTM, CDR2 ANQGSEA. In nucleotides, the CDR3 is TGCAGCGTTTACGGGGACAACTACGAGCAGTACTTC. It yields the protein CSVYGDNYEQYF.

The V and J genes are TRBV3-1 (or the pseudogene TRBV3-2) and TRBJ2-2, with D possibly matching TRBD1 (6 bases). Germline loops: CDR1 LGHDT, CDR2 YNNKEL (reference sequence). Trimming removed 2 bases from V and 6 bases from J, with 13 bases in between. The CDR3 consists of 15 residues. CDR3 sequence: CASSQQGFRSGELFF. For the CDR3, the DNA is TGTGCCAGCAGCCAACAGGGGTTTCGGTCCGGGGAGCTGTTTTTT.

This CDR3 reads CASKGQRITEAFF. CDR3 coding DNA: TGCGCCAGCAAGGGACAGCGTATCACTGAAGCTTTCTTT. The rearrangement uses TRBV10-2 and TRBJ1-1; 7 nucleotides line up with TRBD1. V gave up 7 bases and J gave up 4 bases; unmatched junction bases: 6. CDR1 is WSHSY, CDR2 SAAADI, per germline. This CDR3 has 13 residues.

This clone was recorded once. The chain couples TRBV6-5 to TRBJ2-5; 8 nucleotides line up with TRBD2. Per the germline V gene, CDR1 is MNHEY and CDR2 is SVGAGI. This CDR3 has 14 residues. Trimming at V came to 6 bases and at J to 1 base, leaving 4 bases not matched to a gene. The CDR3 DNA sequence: TGTGCCAGCAGCGGAACTAGCGGCCAAGAGACCCAGTACTTC. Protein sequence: CASSGTSGQETQYF.

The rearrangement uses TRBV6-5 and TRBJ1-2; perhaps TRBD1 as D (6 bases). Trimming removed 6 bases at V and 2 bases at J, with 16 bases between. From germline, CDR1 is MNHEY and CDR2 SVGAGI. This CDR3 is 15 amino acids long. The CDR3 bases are TGTGCCAGCAGCCGGCGTACAGGGACAAACTATGGCTACACCTTC. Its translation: CASSRRTGTNYGYTF.

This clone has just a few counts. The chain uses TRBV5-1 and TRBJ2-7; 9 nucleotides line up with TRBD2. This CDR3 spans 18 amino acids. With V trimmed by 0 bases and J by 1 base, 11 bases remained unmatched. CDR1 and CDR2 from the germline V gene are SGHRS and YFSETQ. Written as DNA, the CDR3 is TGCGCCAGCAGCTTGGCAGTTAGCGGGGGCCTAATGTCCTACGAGCAGTACTTC. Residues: CASSLAVSGGLMSYEQYF.

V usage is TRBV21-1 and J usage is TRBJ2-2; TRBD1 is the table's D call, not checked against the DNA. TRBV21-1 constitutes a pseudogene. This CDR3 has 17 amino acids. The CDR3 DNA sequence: TGTGCCAGCAGCAACCCCCATGACAGGGGCAGTACCGGGGAGCTGTTTTTT. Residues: CASSNPHDRGSTGELFF.

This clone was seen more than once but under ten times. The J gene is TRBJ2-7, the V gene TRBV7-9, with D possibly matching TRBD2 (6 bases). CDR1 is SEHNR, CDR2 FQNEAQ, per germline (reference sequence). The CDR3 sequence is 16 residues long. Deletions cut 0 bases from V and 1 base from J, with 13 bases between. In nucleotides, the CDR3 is TGTGCCAGCAGCTTAGCGCTAGCGCCTCCTTCCTACGAGCAGTACTTC. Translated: CASSLALAPPSYEQYF.

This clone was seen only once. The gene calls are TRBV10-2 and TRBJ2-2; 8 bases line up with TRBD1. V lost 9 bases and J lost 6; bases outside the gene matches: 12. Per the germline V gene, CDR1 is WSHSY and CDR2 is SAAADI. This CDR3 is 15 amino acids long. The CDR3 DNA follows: TGCGCCAGTGTAAATGACAGGGGTGGGGCCGGGGAGCTGTTTTTT. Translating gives CASVNDRGGAGELFF.

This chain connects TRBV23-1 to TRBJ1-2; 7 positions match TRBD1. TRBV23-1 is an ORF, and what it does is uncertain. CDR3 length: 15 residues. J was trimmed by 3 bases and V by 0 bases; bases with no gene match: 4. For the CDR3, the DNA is TGCGCCAGCAGTCAATCGGGCAGGGGGGACTATGGCTACACCTTC. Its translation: CASSQSGRGDYGYTF.

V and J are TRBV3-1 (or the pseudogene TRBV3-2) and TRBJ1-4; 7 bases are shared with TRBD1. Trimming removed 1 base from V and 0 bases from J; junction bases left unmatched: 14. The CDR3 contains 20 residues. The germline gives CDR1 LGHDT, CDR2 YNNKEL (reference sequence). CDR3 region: CASSQGGGQRRGATNEKLFF. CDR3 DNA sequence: TGTGCCAGCAGCCAAGGAGGGGGACAGAGGAGGGGTGCAACTAATGAAAAACTGTTTTTT.

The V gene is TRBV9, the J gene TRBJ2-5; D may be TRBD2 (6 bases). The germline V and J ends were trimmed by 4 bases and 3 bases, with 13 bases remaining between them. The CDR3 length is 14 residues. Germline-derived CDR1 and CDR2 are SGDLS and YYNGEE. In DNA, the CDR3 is TGTGCCAGCAGCCCCCGCGGGGAGAAAGAGACCCAGTACTTC. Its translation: CASSPRGEKETQYF.

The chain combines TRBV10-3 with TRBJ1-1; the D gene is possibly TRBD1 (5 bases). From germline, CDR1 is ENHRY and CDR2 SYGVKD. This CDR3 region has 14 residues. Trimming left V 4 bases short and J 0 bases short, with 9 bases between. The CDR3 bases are TGTGCCATCAGTGCGCGGGACCTGAACACTGAAGCTTTCTTT. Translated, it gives CAISARDLNTEAFF.

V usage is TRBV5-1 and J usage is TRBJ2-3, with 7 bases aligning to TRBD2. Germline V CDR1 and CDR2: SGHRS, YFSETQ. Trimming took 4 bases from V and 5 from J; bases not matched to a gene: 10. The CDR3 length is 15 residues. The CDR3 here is CASSPTSPGIDTQYF. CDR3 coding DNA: TGCGCCAGCAGCCCGACTAGCCCGGGGATAGATACGCAGTATTTT. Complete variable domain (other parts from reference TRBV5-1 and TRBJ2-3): KAGVTQTPRYLIKTRGQQVTLSCSPISGHRSVSWYQQTPGQGLQFLFEYFSETQRNKGNFPGRFSGRQFSNSRSEMNVSTLELGDSALYLCASSPTSPGIDTQYFGPGTRLTVL.

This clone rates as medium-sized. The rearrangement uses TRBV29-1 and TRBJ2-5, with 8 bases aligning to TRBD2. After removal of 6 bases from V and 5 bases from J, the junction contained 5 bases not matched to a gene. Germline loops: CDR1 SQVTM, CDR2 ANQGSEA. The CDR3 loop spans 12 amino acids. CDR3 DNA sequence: TGCAGCGTCCCACGGGGGGGGGAGACCCAGTACTTC. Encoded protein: CSVPRGGETQYF.

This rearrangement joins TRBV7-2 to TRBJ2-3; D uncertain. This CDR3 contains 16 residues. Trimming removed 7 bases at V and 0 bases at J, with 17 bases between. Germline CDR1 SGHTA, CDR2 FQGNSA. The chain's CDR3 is CASNPAGRPSTDTQYF. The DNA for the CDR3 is TGTGCCAGCAACCCCGCAGGCCGTCCTAGCACAGATACGCAGTATTTT.

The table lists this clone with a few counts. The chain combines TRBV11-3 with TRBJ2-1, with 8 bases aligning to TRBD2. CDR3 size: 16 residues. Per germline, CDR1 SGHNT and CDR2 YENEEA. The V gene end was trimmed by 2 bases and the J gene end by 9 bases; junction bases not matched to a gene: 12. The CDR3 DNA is TGTGCCAGCAGCTTAACCTGGTCCTCGGGAGGGGGTGAGCAGTTCTTC. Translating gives CASSLTWSSGGGEQFF.

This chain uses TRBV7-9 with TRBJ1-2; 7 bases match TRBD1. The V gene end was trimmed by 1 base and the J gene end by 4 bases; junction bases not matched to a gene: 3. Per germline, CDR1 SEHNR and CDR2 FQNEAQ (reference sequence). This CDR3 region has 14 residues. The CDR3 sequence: CASSLVGQLYGYTF. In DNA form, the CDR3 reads TGTGCCAGCAGCTTAGTGGGACAGCTCTATGGCTACACCTTC.

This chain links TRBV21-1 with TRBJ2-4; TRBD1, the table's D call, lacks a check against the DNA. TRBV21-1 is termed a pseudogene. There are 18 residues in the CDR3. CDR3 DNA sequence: TGTGCCAGCAGCAAAGGGAAGACAGGGGGCGCGTCCAAAAACATTCAGTACTTC. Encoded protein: CASSKGKTGGASKNIQYF.